These T cell receptor beta chains were read from a single sample in a study of blood T cells in healthy people across ages. TCRdb itself ran the 5' RACE reads through MiXCR, one entry per CDR3 protein. The sample records under 1,000,000 distinct CDR3 sequences, around 36% being singletons. Sequenced: blood. The receptors were sampled from a young man in good health. Both conserved end residues are trimmed from each CDR3. Fields, in order: J gene, V gene, CDR3 protein.

TRBJ1-1	TRBV2	ASSPAPPENTEAF
TRBJ1-1	TRBV12-3/TRBV12-4	ASSQGQGNFGAF
TRBJ1-5	TRBV12-5	ASGLVQGLPNQPQH
NA	TRBV7-2	ASSPQLRGAQETQY
TRBJ1-1	TRBV29-1	SVAGTLNTEAF
TRBJ2-1	TRBV25-1	ASSETTRVNEQF
NA	TRBV30	AGSGNGEGEQY
TRBJ2-3	TRBV20-1	SAVGAPGTDTQY
TRBJ2-1	TRBV4-3	ASSPSVTAGAYNEQF
TRBJ1-1	TRBV12-3/TRBV12-4	ASSFDFGENTEAF
TRBJ2-3	TRBV12-3/TRBV12-4	ASSFFLTDTQY
TRBJ2-7	TRBV4-2	ASSQDTSAAGPYEQY
TRBJ1-2	TRBV7-3	ASSLTHHRDRGDYGYT
TRBJ1-5	TRBV28	ASSLSGTGGSQPQH
TRBJ1-1	TRBV5-1	ASSFQGGVNTEAF
TRBJ2-7	TRBV4-3	ASSQDLWGREQY
TRBJ2-5	TRBV12-3/TRBV12-4	ASSSRQTQETQY
TRBJ1-5	TRBV6-2/TRBV6-3	ASSYSPLEDNQPQH
NA	TRBV7-2	ASSLVGRSYEQY
TRBJ1-2	TRBV20-1	SARDSGTTVYYDGYT
TRBJ2-1	TRBV6-2/TRBV6-3	ASSVDERNEQF
TRBJ1-4	TRBV20-1	SARDSGATNEKLF
NA	TRBV14	ASRRTSGVGEQY
TRBJ2-5	TRBV10-3	AISAAGETQY
TRBJ1-6	TRBV5-1	ASSLGQDNSPLH
TRBJ2-4	TRBV12-3/TRBV12-4	ASSSRDRGRVAKNIQY
TRBJ2-7	TRBV4-1	ASSQEASGGLSYEQY
TRBJ1-5	TRBV7-9	ASSRDLSNQPQH
TRBJ2-5	TRBV10-3	AISESGFGLDQETQY
TRBJ2-1	TRBV7-6	ASRGGPGLVNEQF
TRBJ2-1	TRBV20-1	SAGTSGGWNEQF
TRBJ1-1	TRBV11-1	ATGGQANTEAF
TRBJ2-7	TRBV20-1	SASIPGHITYEQY
TRBJ1-4	TRBV15	ATRAPPEKLF
TRBJ2-6	TRBV7-9	ASGLGGTENSGANVLT
TRBJ2-4	TRBV7-2	ASSARLAELAKNIQY
TRBJ1-5	TRBV11-3	ASSLEIDRPTDQPQH
TRBJ2-2	TRBV9	ASSVAAQNTGELF
TRBJ1-1	TRBV7-9	ASSFPGVEAF